The 2 T cell receptor beta chains below were found in one sample sequenced in a study of T cells after yellow fever vaccination. Using its own MiXCR run on the 5' RACE reads, TCRdb lists one record per CDR3 protein. The table records approximately 140,000 distinct CDR3 sequences, over 7% of them present only once. Sequences were derived from CD4+ T cells sorted from PBMCs, sampled 5 days after the yellow fever booster vaccination. The receptors come from a man aged 25 to 40 who received the YFV17D yellow fever vaccine.

This clonotype was detected ten times or more. The rearrangement joins TRBV20-1 to TRBJ2-1; D uncertain. This CDR3 is built from 12 residues. V was trimmed by 4 bases and J by 6 bases, leaving 10 bases between them. Germline CDR1 and CDR2: DFQATT and SNEGSKA (reference sequence). The CDR3 loop reads CSATRGRNEQFF. CDR3 bases: TGCAGTGCTACCCGAGGCCGCAATGAGCAGTTCTTC.

This sequence joins TRBV3-1 and TRBJ2-5, with 8 bases fitting TRBD2. The CDR3 has 15 amino acids. Germline values: CDR1 LGHDT, CDR2 YNNKEL (reference sequence). Germline trimming cut 2 bases from V and 7 bases from J; bases unmatched to any gene: 9. The CDR3 loop reads CASSQSSGSLVTQYF. The CDR3 DNA follows: TGTGCCAGCAGCCAATCCAGCGGGAGTTTAGTGACCCAGTACTTC.